The T cell receptor beta chain described here comes from a study of blood T cell repertoires in COVID-19. Study details: Acute and convalescent COVID-19 samples came from the United States, Italy and Spain. PBMCs, B-cell-depleted T cells, or T cells provided the cDNA or gDNA that made up the material.

In the original analysis: Nucleated cell counts were estimated from reference gene primer amplification. Measured with immunoSEQ multiplex PCR; TCRdb has only the in-frame clones, and not every one. The V and J calls and clone size were taken over from that table, and D and trimming were inferred from the DNA. The table has approximately 250,000 clones, 70% to 85% seen once. The V gene lost 5 bases and the J gene lost 3 bases, with 13 bases spanning the gap. This CDR3 is 14 amino acids long. In germline, CDR1 is MDHEN, CDR2 SYDVKM. There are many counts of this clone. The chain combines TRBV28 with TRBJ1-1; D is unclear. The clonotype was recovered from a man aged 35 to 55 who had recovered from COVID-19. Sequenced: peripheral blood. The CDR3 DNA sequence: TGTGCCAGCAGTGCTTACGGGGTTTACACTGAAGCTTTCTTT. Protein product: CASSAYGVYTEAFF. Full variable domain (outside the CDR3, taken from reference TRBV28 and TRBJ1-1): DVKVTQSSRYLVKRTGEKVFLECVQDMDHENMFWYRQDPGLGLRLIYFSYDVKMKEKGDIPEGYSVSREKKERFSLILESASTNQTSMYLCASSAYGVYTEAFFGQGTRLTVV.